Here is one T cell receptor beta chain with its context. Its antigen is undetermined. A read error may account for a junction end that differs from germline. This entry belongs to a study of metastatic and nonmetastatic thyroid tumors. Study at large: Across blood and tumor or nodule tissue, repertoires from malignant and benign thyroid patients were compared with one another. Study-wide results and limits: TCR beta diversity was reportedly significantly higher in malignant thyroid tumors than benign nodules, in blood and tumor.

Germline CDR1 reads MRHNA; CDR2 reads SNTAGT. The CDR3 has 18 residues. In the study's own analysis: A classifier for distant metastasis in papillary thyroid cancer was constructed using CDR3 differences observed across clinicopathological groups. Using MiXCR, TCRdb reanalyzed the PCR reads. None of the V and J calls come from the authors' own analysis; TCRdb made them. The data hold about 47,000 clones, with around 25% observed a single time. Nobody among the patients had been given any treatment before thyroid surgery. The sequenced sample was blood. The chain is built from TRBV6-4 and TRBJ2-1, with D perhaps TRBD1 or TRBD2 (5 bases each). The sequence was obtained from a male donor with papillary thyroid cancer or a benign thyroid nodule (not recorded which). Some clones in this sample may be carry-over from other donors' samples. The CDR3, as DNA: TGTGCCACCAGTGACCCTTCGAAACCGGGACGCATCTACAATGAGCAGTTCTTC. Protein sequence: CATSDPSKPGRIYNEQFF.